Listed below are T cell receptor beta chains from one sample, sequenced in a study of blood T cell repertoires in COVID-19. Some clones are missing from TCRdb's copy, which holds only in-frame ones; the method was immunoSEQ multiplex PCR. The table includes hundreds of thousands of clones, almost 90% detected once. Source material: PBMCs or T cells enriched from blood (not recorded which). These receptors were obtained from a woman aged 45-60 years with acute COVID-19. Each CDR3 is given with its conserved first and last residue. The D gene is left open where the match is weak. Where a row states a size, it is once, few, many or the class of an expanded clone; other rows omit it.

TRBJ1-6,-,TRBV7-3,TRBD1,15,TGTGCCAGCAGTCCAGGACAGGCGCCGAATTCACCCCTCCACTTT,CASSPGQAPNSPLHF
TRBJ2-1,-,TRBV6-5,TRBD2,15,TGTGCCAGCAGTTCCCCCGGACTAGGATCCAATGAGCAGTTCTTC,CASSSPGLGSNEQFF
TRBJ2-5,-,TRBV4-2,-,15,TGTGCCAGCAGCCAAGAAGACCAAGGCCCGGGGGCCCAGTACTTC,CASSQEDQGPGAQYF
TRBJ1-2,-,TRBV5-4,TRBD1,15,TGTGCCAGCAGGGAGGAAGGGGGCATTTTCGGTGGCTACACCTTC,CASREEGGIFGGYTF
TRBJ1-6,-,TRBV21-1,-,17,TGTGCCAGCAGCAAAGGTTTTAGGCAGGGGTCTAGGTCACCCCTCCACTTT,CASSKGFRQGSRSPLHF
TRBJ1-1,few,TRBV7-8,-,13,TGTGCCAGCAGCTTTCAGGGGAACACTGAAGCTTTCTTT,CASSFQGNTEAFF
TRBJ1-2,once,TRBV19,TRBD1,17,TGTGCCAGTAGTGTCCCGGGACAGCTCTCCGGAGGCTATGGCTACACCTTC,CASSVPGQLSGGYGYTF
TRBJ1-4,few,TRBV3-1/TRBV3-2,-,16,TGTGCCAGCAGCCAAGATCCGAGGTCAGGGAATGAAAAACTGTTTTTT,CASSQDPRSGNEKLFF
TRBJ1-5,few,TRBV11-2,TRBD1,15,TGTGCCAGCAGCCTGACAGGGGGCTTTGGTCAGCCCCAGCATTTT,CASSLTGGFGQPQHF
TRBJ2-3,-,TRBV9,-,16,TGTGCCAGCAGCGTAGACTTGTGGGCTTCCACAGATACGCAGTATTTT,CASSVDLWASTDTQYF
TRBJ1-1,-,TRBV27,-,15,TGTGCCAGCAGCTTATGGCAGGGTATGAACACTGAAGCTTTCTTT,CASSLWQGMNTEAFF
TRBJ2-7,many,TRBV5-4,-,15,TGTGCCAGCAGCTTGGGTCGAGGGATGGCCTACGAGCAGTACTTC,CASSLGRGMAYEQYF
TRBJ2-2,-,TRBV7-2,-,16,TGTGCCAGCAGTATAGTGGGGGGGCCGAACACCGGGGAGCTGTTTTTT,CASSIVGGPNTGELFF
TRBJ1-1,-,TRBV7-3,TRBD1,17,TGTGCCAGCAGCTCCCAGGGGGCCCGGGTGGGGAACACTGAAGCTTTCTTT,CASSSQGARVGNTEAFF
TRBJ2-7,once,TRBV30,-,13,TGTGCCTGGAGTGTTACTAGAAGCGGCGAGCAGTACTTC,CAWSVTRSGEQYF
TRBJ2-5,once,TRBV5-1,-,16,TGCGCCAGCAGCTCCGACTACGCTGGTATCCTAGAGACCCAGTACTTC,CASSSDYAGILETQYF
TRBJ2-1,-,TRBV7-6,TRBD2,16,TGTGCCAGCAGCATGGGCGGCGGGAGCAACATAAATGAGCAGTTCTTC,CASSMGGGSNINEQFF